Reported below is one T cell receptor (beta chain). Its specificity is not known. The record originates from a study of human T cells and chemical hapten exposure. On the study more broadly: Sensitization applied 2% DPC to 2 cm by 2 cm of upper inner arm skin. DPC (0.01%) was patch tested on the upper back and read at 6 days. Findings of the study overall: Patch test score showed a positive correlation with PT1 expanded TCR counts.

This CDR3 has 11 residues. V gave up 8 bases and J gave up 4 bases, with 6 bases separating them. Germline V gene data show CDR1 as SEHNR and CDR2 as FQNEAQ (reference sequence). The time point here: patch test 1, 2 weeks after DPC sensitization. The treatment here: therapeutic diphenylcyclopropenone sensitization with weekly scalp DPC. Library construction involved attaching unique molecular identifiers to individual cDNA molecules, which allowed quantitative, reproducible TCR counting. A single record per CDR3 protein comes from TCRdb applying MiXCR to the RACE reads. The sample consists of about 360,000 distinct CDR3 sequences, 4.8% of them appearing once.

This chain uses TRBV7-9 with TRBJ1-3; D is uncertain. The clonotype comes from a woman between 50 and 59 years old with alopecia areata. Some clones in this sample may be carry-over from other donors' samples. This material consisted of whole blood, taken in connection with sensitization to the hapten diphenylcyclopropenone (DPC). This chain's CDR3 is CASPSGNTIYF. The CDR3 nucleotides read TGTGCCAGCCCCTCCGGAAACACCATATATTTT.